One TCR beta chain is described in this entry. Its matching antigen is unknown. The data originate from a study of cytomegalovirus exposure and HLA in healthy donors. Overall study findings and caveats: The authors judged a highly shared variant cluster likely a sequencing artifact. Excluded were some V segments that proved indistinguishable, including TRBV6-2 and TRBV6-3. Association of a missense DCLRE1C variant with TCR beta V- and J-gene trimming was reported in a later analysis. In vitro testing confirmed a few CMV-associated chains as specific for CMV antigens.

13 Jbeta primers and 60 Vbeta primers were used for the PCR. TCRdb keeps only in-frame clones here, not all; method: immunoSEQ multiplex PCR. This sample contains 100,000 to 150,000 clones. CDR3 length: 14 residues. Germline loops: CDR1 SGHRS, CDR2 YFSETQ. Trimming shortened V by 4 bases and J by 0 bases, and 10 bases separated the two germline ends. The rearrangement joins TRBV5-1 to TRBJ2-5; D might be TRBD2 (6 bases). The clonotype comes from a woman aged 35 to 49 in good health and CMV-seropositive. Sequenced input: PBMCs. CDR3 region: CASSAGLNQETQYF. In nucleotides, the CDR3 is TGCGCCAGCAGCGCTGGACTAAACCAAGAGACCCAGTACTTC.